Here is one T cell receptor (beta chain) with its context. Its antigen is not identified. These data belong to a study of monozygotic twins with inflammatory bowel disease. Overall study results and limits: Healthy co-twins showed greater TCRbeta diversity (inverse Simpson) than IBD patients.

Researchers generated cDNA in eight separate reactions per sample. TCRdb re-called the 5' RACE reads; one entry per CDR3 protein, DNA not given. The repertoire table contains a few hundred thousand distinct CDR3 sequences. This CDR3 region has 13 residues. Germline values: CDR1 SGHRS, CDR2 YFSETQ. The draw for each donor consisted of a single 2.5 ml blood sample. Investigators extracted total RNA from whole blood and did not sort T cells. Specimen: blood. The clonotype comes from a human donor with ulcerative colitis or Crohn's disease, or a healthy co-twin of an affected twin (not recorded which). This chain connects TRBV5-1 to TRBJ2-1; TCRdb outputs TRBD1, but without DNA this stays unchecked. CDR3: CASSPPGPHEQFF.